This T cell receptor (beta chain) was obtained from a study of blood T cell repertoires in COVID-19 (dated by TCRdb to between 2020 and 2021). In terms of the full investigation: The collaborator samples originated in the United States, Italy and Spain and spanned the acute and convalescent phases of COVID-19. The material from the prospective study consisted of cDNA or gDNA derived from T cells, B-cell-depleted T cells, or PBMCs. The dataset comprised deeply sampled blood TCRbeta repertoires from subjects exposed to, actively infected with, or recovered from COVID-19. A freely available public database, intended as a resource for researchers studying the immune response to SARS-CoV-2, is where the repertoires were released. The samples were drawn from the first 160 participants of the ongoing ImmuneRACE study and from more than 1,000 subjects provided by 6 global collaborators. A de-identified subject ID, COVID-19 status, age in years and sex were almost always included in the sample metadata. Where HLA class I and class II types were available, the types were taken from metadata supplied by the sample provider, not from assay-based typing.

Worth noting for this clone: The antigen this receptor binds is unknown. No base-level quality is on record; no much larger clone is a single base apart.

Broad study findings and their caveats: Clinical and demographic metadata were provided uncurated, with the amount varying by source and participant.

The CDR3, from cysteine to phenylalanine, totals 16 residues. The CDR3 DNA has 48 bases and is translated from base 1. V is trimmed back by 8 bases and J by 1 base, and the junction contains 12 bases that no gene match accounts for. The germline V gene sets CDR1 to ENHRY and CDR2 to SYGVKD. In the prospective study, participants were 18 to 89 years old, resided in about two dozen geographic areas of the United States, and were enrolled through a virtual design. In the prospective study, participants were assigned to cohorts based on the clinical history participants reported in a screening survey and a study questionnaire. ImmuneRACE Cohort 3 recovered participants were defined by two consecutive negative NP/OP PCR tests, healthcare professional clearance, or symptom resolution. Mobile phlebotomists in the prospective study collected whole blood, serum and a nasopharyngeal or oropharyngeal swab from every participant. Participants in the prospective study had the option to provide additional blood draws and questionnaires over a roughly two-month period. Before DNA extraction, blood samples from the prospective study were shipped at room temperature or frozen.

TCRbeta CDR3 regions were amplified from genomic DNA using the immunoSEQ Assay, a bias-controlled multiplex PCR. In the authors' own workflow: The number of nucleated cells in each sample was estimated by amplification of reference gene primers within the assay. Sequence reads were collapsed and filtered to measure the absolute abundance of every unique TCRbeta CDR3 rearrangement. Productive Simpson clonality was computed per sample as the square root of Simpson's diversity index over productive rearrangements. TCRdb took over this immuneACCESS table, retaining in-frame rearrangements with V and J assigned. Such tables are incomplete; in checked studies, under half of the missing clones stem from an unresolved V gene, and the remainder is unexplained. V and J calls and clone size are copied from that table; D and trimming were computed from the DNA. The table for this sample lists hundreds of thousands of clones; about 88% of them were counted only once. The ten largest clones add up to just over 8% of the sample.

Here the chain combines TRBV10-3 and TRBJ2-3, with 7 bases aligning to TRBD1. Sequenced: PBMCs or T cells enriched from blood (not recorded which). The sequence came from a woman in her sixties who had recovered from COVID-19. The CDR3 region reads CAIGVSDRVGTDTQYF. The sequence in DNA is TGTGCCATCGGCGTCTCTGACAGGGTAGGCACAGATACGCAGTATTTT.